A selection of T cell receptor beta chains follows, all from one sample in a study of T cell repertoires in cytomegalovirus infection. MiXCR, applied by TCRdb to the reads, yields one record per CDR3 protein. The sample has about 470,000 distinct CDR3 sequences, 42% seen once. These receptors' antigens are unknown. The material was cultured PBMCs, obtained from culture after CMV antigen stimulation. Receptor source: a human donor in good health (CMV status not recorded). Some clones in this sample may be carry-over from other donors' samples. Each CDR3 is given with its conserved first and last residue. Each record gives: D gene, V gene, J gene, clone size, CDR3 DNA, CDR3 protein. D genes are given only for firm matches. Not every row has a clone size; where given, it reads once, few, many or a size class.

d_gene: TRBD2; v_gene: TRBV6-5; j_gene: TRBJ2-6; abundance: -; CDR3nt: TGTGCCAGCAGTCAACTAGCGGGTGGGGCCAACGTCCTGACTTTC; CDR3aa: CASSQLAGGANVLTF
d_gene: -; v_gene: TRBV4-1; j_gene: TRBJ2-3; abundance: few; CDR3nt: TGCGCCAGCAGCCAAGCGTTGATCGGTACGCAGTATTTT; CDR3aa: CASSQALIGTQYF
d_gene: TRBD2; v_gene: TRBV11-2; j_gene: TRBJ2-7; abundance: -; CDR3nt: TGTGCCAGCAGTCGAGAGGGGACTAGCGGGATCTACGAGCAGTACTTC; CDR3aa: CASSREGTSGIYEQYF
d_gene: -; v_gene: TRBV10-3; j_gene: TRBJ1-2; abundance: -; CDR3nt: TGTGCCATCAGTGAAGACAATCTTTCCTCTAACTATGGCTACACCTTC; CDR3aa: CAISEDNLSSNYGYTF
d_gene: -; v_gene: TRBV7-9; j_gene: TRBJ1-2; abundance: few; CDR3nt: TGTGCCATCTCTCCTGAAAGGACTGGCTACACCTTC; CDR3aa: CAISPERTGYTF
d_gene: -; v_gene: TRBV6-5; j_gene: TRBJ1-2; abundance: -; CDR3nt: TGTGCCAGCAGCTATGGAGGTTATGGCTACACCTTC; CDR3aa: CASSYGGYGYTF
d_gene: -; v_gene: TRBV7-9; j_gene: TRBJ2-2; abundance: -; CDR3nt: TGTGCCAGCAGCTTATTTGGTGGACCCGCCGGGGAGCTGTTTTTT; CDR3aa: CASSLFGGPAGELFF
d_gene: TRBD1; v_gene: TRBV7-9; j_gene: TRBJ2-7; abundance: few; CDR3nt: TGTGCCAGCAGCCACAGGGGACAGGGTGACCACGAGCAGTACTTC; CDR3aa: CASSHRGQGDHEQYF
d_gene: TRBD1; v_gene: TRBV6-5; j_gene: TRBJ1-2; abundance: few; CDR3nt: TGTGCCAGCAGTTACTCAAACAGGGGCTATGGCTACACCTTC; CDR3aa: CASSYSNRGYGYTF
d_gene: -; v_gene: TRBV7-8; j_gene: TRBJ2-7; abundance: few; CDR3nt: TGTGCCAGCAGCTTAGCGCAGGGGAGGGCCTCTTACGAGCAGTACTTC; CDR3aa: CASSLAQGRASYEQYF
d_gene: -; v_gene: TRBV7-2; j_gene: TRBJ2-2; abundance: few; CDR3nt: TGTGCCAGCAGCCAGTTGCTAGCACTCGCCGGGGAGCTGTTTTTT; CDR3aa: CASSQLLALAGELFF
d_gene: -; v_gene: TRBV5-1; j_gene: TRBJ2-2; abundance: -; CDR3nt: TGCGCCAGCAGCGGGTCGATCGGATCATCCGGGGAGCTGTTTTTT; CDR3aa: CASSGSIGSSGELFF
d_gene: -; v_gene: TRBV7-2; j_gene: TRBJ1-6; abundance: -; CDR3nt: TGTGCCAGCAGCTTAGCCAGGGTTCCCTATAATTCACCCCTCCACTTT; CDR3aa: CASSLARVPYNSPLHF
d_gene: TRBD1; v_gene: TRBV6-8; j_gene: TRBJ2-5; abundance: -; CDR3nt: TGTGCCAGCAAGATTACAGGGGGCGCGGAGACCCAGTACTTC; CDR3aa: CASKITGGAETQYF
d_gene: -; v_gene: TRBV20-1; j_gene: TRBJ2-5; abundance: -; CDR3nt: TGCAGTGCTTCTCGACTAGGGGGGGAGACCCAGTACTTC; CDR3aa: CSASRLGGETQYF
d_gene: -; v_gene: TRBV5-4; j_gene: TRBJ2-2; abundance: -; CDR3nt: TGTGCCAGCAGCAGCCCCTACCTCGGGGAGCTGTTTTTT; CDR3aa: CASSSPYLGELFF
d_gene: -; v_gene: TRBV6-5; j_gene: TRBJ2-3; abundance: -; CDR3nt: TGTGCCAGCAGTTACTCCGATGGCCCGGGCACAGATACGCAGTATTTT; CDR3aa: CASSYSDGPGTDTQYF
d_gene: -; v_gene: TRBV28; j_gene: TRBJ2-5; abundance: once; CDR3nt: TGTGCCAGCAGTTTATCAGGGGCGCGGGAGACCCAGTACTTC; CDR3aa: CASSLSGARETQYF
d_gene: -; v_gene: TRBV6-2/TRBV6-3; j_gene: TRBJ2-1; abundance: -; CDR3nt: TGTGCCAGCAGTTCGGAGGACCCGAGCCTTAATGAGCAGTTCTTC; CDR3aa: CASSSEDPSLNEQFF
d_gene: TRBD2; v_gene: TRBV5-1; j_gene: TRBJ2-1; abundance: -; CDR3nt: TGCGCCAGCAGCTTGGGACCCGTAGCGGGAGTCAATGAGCAGTTCTTC; CDR3aa: CASSLGPVAGVNEQFF
d_gene: -; v_gene: TRBV2; j_gene: TRBJ2-6; abundance: -; CDR3nt: TGTGCCAGCTTTGGGCCCCCAATGATCTCTGGGGCCAACGTCCTGACTTTC; CDR3aa: CASFGPPMISGANVLTF
d_gene: -; v_gene: TRBV25-1; j_gene: TRBJ1-1; abundance: few; CDR3nt: TGTGCCAGCACCGACAGGAACACTGAAGCTTTCTTT; CDR3aa: CASTDRNTEAFF
d_gene: TRBD2; v_gene: TRBV6-1; j_gene: TRBJ2-5; abundance: -; CDR3nt: TGTGCCAGCAGTGAGTGGGGGGGGTCCCAAGAGACCCAGTACTTC; CDR3aa: CASSEWGGSQETQYF
d_gene: -; v_gene: TRBV6-1; j_gene: TRBJ1-1; abundance: -; CDR3nt: TGTGCCAGCAGTTCCACTACATTGGAAGCTTTCTTT; CDR3aa: CASSSTTLEAFF
d_gene: TRBD2; v_gene: TRBV20-1; j_gene: TRBJ2-7; abundance: -; CDR3nt: TGCAGTGCTAGACCCTCGACTAGCGGGAGTTACGAGCAGTACTTC; CDR3aa: CSARPSTSGSYEQYF
d_gene: -; v_gene: TRBV10-3; j_gene: TRBJ1-4; abundance: -; CDR3nt: TGTGCCATCAGTGAGTCGGGACGAAAAGAAAAACTGTTTTTT; CDR3aa: CAISESGRKEKLFF
d_gene: -; v_gene: TRBV7-8; j_gene: TRBJ2-7; abundance: many; CDR3nt: TGTGCCAGCAGCTTAAGCCGGCGGCCCCTACTCTACGAGCAGTACTTC; CDR3aa: CASSLSRRPLLYEQYF
d_gene: -; v_gene: TRBV6-5; j_gene: TRBJ2-3; abundance: -; CDR3nt: TGTGCCAGCAGGCGGTCGGATACGCAGTATTTT; CDR3aa: CASRRSDTQYF
d_gene: -; v_gene: TRBV7-9; j_gene: TRBJ1-5; abundance: -; CDR3nt: TGTGCCACCCCAGACAGGCATGCCGATCAGCCCCAGCATTTT; CDR3aa: CATPDRHADQPQHF
d_gene: -; v_gene: TRBV6-1; j_gene: TRBJ2-1; abundance: -; CDR3nt: TGTGCCAGCAGCTACGGGACTCGGAGCAATGAGCAGTTCTTC; CDR3aa: CASSYGTRSNEQFF
d_gene: -; v_gene: TRBV6-9; j_gene: TRBJ1-6; abundance: -; CDR3nt: TGTGCCAGCAGTTATCGGGTACACGAGACAGACTATAATTCACCCCTCCACTTT; CDR3aa: CASSYRVHETDYNSPLHF
d_gene: -; v_gene: TRBV4-3; j_gene: TRBJ2-1; abundance: -; CDR3nt: TGCGCCAGCAGCCCCGCGCGGAATGAGCAGTTCTTC; CDR3aa: CASSPARNEQFF
d_gene: -; v_gene: TRBV7-8; j_gene: TRBJ1-1; abundance: -; CDR3nt: TGTGCCAGCAGCTTAGTTCAGGCTGAAGCTTTCTTT; CDR3aa: CASSLVQAEAFF
d_gene: TRBD1; v_gene: TRBV7-2; j_gene: TRBJ1-5; abundance: -; CDR3nt: TGTGCCAGCAGCTTCGGACAGGGGAGTCAGCCCCAGCATTTT; CDR3aa: CASSFGQGSQPQHF
d_gene: TRBD1; v_gene: TRBV7-8; j_gene: TRBJ1-5; abundance: -; CDR3nt: TGTGCCAGCAGCCCACAGACAGGGGGGGACCAGCCCCAGCATTTT; CDR3aa: CASSPQTGGDQPQHF
d_gene: TRBD1; v_gene: TRBV7-6; j_gene: TRBJ2-2; abundance: -; CDR3nt: TGTGCCAGCAGCTCAACCCGGACAGGGGGCGCCCCGAACACCGGGGAGCTGTTTTTT; CDR3aa: CASSSTRTGGAPNTGELFF
d_gene: -; v_gene: TRBV6-6; j_gene: TRBJ2-2; abundance: -; CDR3nt: TGTGCCAGCAGTTACTCGGGGGGGCACGGCACCGGGGAGCTGTTTTTT; CDR3aa: CASSYSGGHGTGELFF
d_gene: -; v_gene: TRBV4-3; j_gene: TRBJ2-3; abundance: -; CDR3nt: TGCGCCAGCAGCCAAGATCGATTCACAGATACGCAGTATTTT; CDR3aa: CASSQDRFTDTQYF
d_gene: -; v_gene: TRBV5-5; j_gene: TRBJ2-1; abundance: -; CDR3nt: TGTGCCAGCAGCTTGGGGTGGGGGTACTCCTACAATGAGCAGTTCTTC; CDR3aa: CASSLGWGYSYNEQFF